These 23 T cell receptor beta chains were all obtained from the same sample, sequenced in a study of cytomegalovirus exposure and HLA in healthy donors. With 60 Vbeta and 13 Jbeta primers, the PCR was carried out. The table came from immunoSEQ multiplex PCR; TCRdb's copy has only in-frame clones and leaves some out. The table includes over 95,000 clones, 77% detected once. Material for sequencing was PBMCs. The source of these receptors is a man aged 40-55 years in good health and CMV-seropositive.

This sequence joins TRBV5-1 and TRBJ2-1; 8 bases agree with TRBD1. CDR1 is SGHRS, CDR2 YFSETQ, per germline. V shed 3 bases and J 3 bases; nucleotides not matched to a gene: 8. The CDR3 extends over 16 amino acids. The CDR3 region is CASSSPGQVFYNEQFF. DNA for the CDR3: TGCGCCAGCAGCTCACCGGGACAGGTTTTCTACAATGAGCAGTTCTTC.

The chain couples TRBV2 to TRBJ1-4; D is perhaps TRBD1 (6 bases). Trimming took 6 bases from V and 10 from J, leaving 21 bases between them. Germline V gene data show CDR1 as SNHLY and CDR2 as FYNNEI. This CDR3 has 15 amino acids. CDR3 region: CASSAGVTESGKLFF. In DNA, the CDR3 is TGTGCCAGCAGCGCAGGGGTAACGGAGTCTGGAAAACTGTTTTTT.

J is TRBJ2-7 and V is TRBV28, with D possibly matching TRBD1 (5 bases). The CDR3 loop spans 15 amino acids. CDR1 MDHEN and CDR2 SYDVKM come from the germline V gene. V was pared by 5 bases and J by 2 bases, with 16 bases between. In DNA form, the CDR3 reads TGTGCCAGCAGTGCATACGGGTCAGGGCCCTACGAGCAGTACTTC. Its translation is CASSAYGSGPYEQYF.

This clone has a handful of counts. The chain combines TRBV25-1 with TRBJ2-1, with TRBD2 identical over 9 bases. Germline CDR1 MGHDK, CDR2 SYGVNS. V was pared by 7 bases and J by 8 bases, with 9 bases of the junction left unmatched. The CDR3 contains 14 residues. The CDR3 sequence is CASMRRGGLDEQFF. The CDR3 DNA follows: TGTGCCAGCATGAGGCGGGGGGGCCTCGATGAGCAGTTCTTC.

The CDR3 here is CASSTRTGGQFATNEKLFF. The CDR3 DNA follows: TGTGCCAGCAGCACGCGGACAGGGGGCCAATTTGCAACTAATGAAAAACTGTTTTTT. The rearrangement joins TRBV21-1 to TRBJ1-4; no check of the table's D call, TRBD1, against the DNA was made. TRBV21-1 is termed a pseudogene. The CDR3 is 19 amino acids.

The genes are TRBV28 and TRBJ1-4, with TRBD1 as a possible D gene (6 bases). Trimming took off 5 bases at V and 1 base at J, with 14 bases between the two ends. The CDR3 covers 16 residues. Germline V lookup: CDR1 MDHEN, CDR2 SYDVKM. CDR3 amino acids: CASSQQGYKTNEKLFF. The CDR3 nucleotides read TGTGCCAGCAGTCAACAGGGCTACAAAACTAATGAAAAACTGTTTTTT.

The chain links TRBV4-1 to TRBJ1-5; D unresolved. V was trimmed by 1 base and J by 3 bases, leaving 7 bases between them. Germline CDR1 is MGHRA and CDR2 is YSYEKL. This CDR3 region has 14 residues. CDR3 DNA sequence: TGCGCCAGCAGCCAAGCAGTTATCAATCAGCCCCAGCATTTT. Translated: CASSQAVINQPQHF.

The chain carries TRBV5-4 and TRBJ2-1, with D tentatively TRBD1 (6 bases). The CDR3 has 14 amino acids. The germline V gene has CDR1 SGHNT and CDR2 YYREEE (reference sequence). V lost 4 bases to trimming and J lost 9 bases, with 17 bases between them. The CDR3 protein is CASSPSWTVGEQFF. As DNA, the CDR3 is TGTGCCAGCAGCCCCTCCTGGACAGTTGGTGAGCAGTTCTTC.

CDR3 sequence: CASSPRTGGLGTEAFF. The CDR3 DNA follows: TGCGCCAGCAGCCCGCGGACAGGGGGTTTGGGCACTGAAGCTTTCTTT. The genes are TRBV5-1 and TRBJ1-1; 10 bases line up with TRBD1. In germline, CDR1 is SGHRS, CDR2 YFSETQ. With V trimmed by 4 bases and J by 4 bases, 10 bases remained unmatched. This CDR3 comprises 16 residues.

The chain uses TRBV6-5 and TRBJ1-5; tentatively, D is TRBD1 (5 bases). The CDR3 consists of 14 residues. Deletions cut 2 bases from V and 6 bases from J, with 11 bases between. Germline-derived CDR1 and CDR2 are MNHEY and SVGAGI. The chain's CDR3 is CASSYVRGGQPQHF. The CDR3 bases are TGTGCCAGCAGTTACGTTCGGGGGGGTCAGCCCCAGCATTTT.

In DNA, the CDR3 is TGTGCCAGCAGTGGGACCGCCGGGACAGGGGATGGCTACACCTTC. Encoded protein: CASSGTAGTGDGYTF. The chain links TRBV6-1 to TRBJ1-2; 10 positions match TRBD1. After removal of 4 bases from V and 6 bases from J, the junction contained 8 bases not matched to a gene. Germline CDR1 reads MNHNS; CDR2 reads SASEGT. This CDR3 is 15 amino acids long.

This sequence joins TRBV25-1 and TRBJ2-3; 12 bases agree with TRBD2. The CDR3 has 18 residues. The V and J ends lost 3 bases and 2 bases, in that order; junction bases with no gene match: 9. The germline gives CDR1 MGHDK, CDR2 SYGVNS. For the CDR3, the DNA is TGTGCCAGCAGTGAGGGGGCCCTAGCGGGGGGGCCCACAGATACGCAGTATTTT. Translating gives CASSEGALAGGPTDTQYF.

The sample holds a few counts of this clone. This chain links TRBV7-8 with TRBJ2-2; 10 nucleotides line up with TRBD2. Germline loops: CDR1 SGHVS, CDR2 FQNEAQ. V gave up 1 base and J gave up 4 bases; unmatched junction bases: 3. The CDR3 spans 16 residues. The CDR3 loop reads CASSLGRTSGTGELFF. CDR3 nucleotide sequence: TGTGCCAGCAGCTTAGGACGGACTAGCGGCACCGGGGAGCTGTTTTTT.

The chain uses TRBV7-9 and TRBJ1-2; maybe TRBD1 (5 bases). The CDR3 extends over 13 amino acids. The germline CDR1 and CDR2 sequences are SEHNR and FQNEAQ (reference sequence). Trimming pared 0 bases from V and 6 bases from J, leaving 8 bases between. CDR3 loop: CASSLAVTDGYTF. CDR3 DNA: TGTGCCAGCAGCTTAGCGGTGACAGATGGCTACACCTTC.

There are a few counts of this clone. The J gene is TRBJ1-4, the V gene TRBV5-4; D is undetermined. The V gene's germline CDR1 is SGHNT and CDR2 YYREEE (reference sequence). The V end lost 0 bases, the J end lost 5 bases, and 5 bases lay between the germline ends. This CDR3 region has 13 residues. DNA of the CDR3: TGTGCCAGCAGCTTGGCCCCGAATGAAAAACTGTTTTTT. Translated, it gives CASSLAPNEKLFF.

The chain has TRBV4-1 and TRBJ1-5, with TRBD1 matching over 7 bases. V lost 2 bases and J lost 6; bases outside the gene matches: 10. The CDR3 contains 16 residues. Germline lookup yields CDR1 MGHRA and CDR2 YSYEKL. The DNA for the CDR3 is TGCGCCAGCAGCCAACGGACAGGCGGAATGAGTCAGCCCCAGCATTTT. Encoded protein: CASSQRTGGMSQPQHF.

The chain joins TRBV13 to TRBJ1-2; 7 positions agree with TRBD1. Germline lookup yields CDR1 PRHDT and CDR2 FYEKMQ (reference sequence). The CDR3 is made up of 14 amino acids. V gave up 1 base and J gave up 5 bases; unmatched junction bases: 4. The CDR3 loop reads CASSLETGRYGYTF. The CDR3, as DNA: TGTGCCAGCAGCTTAGAGACAGGGAGATATGGCTACACCTTC.

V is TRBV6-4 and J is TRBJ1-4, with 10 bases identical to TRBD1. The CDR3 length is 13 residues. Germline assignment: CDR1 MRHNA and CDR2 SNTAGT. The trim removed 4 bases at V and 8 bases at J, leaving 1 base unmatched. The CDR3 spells CASSGDRGEKLFF. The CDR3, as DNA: TGTGCCAGCAGTGGGGACAGGGGAGAAAAACTGTTTTTT.

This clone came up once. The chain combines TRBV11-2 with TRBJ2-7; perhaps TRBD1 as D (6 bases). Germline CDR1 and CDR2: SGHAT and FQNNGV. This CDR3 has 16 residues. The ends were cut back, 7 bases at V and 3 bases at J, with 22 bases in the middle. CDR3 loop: CASTAFIGGRVYEQYF. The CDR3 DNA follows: TGTGCCAGCACCGCTTTTATAGGGGGAAGGGTCTACGAGCAGTACTTC.

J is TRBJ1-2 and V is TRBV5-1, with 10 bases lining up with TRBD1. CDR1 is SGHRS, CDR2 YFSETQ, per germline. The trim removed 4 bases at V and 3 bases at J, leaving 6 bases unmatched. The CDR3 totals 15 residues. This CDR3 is CASSPGQGVDYGYTF. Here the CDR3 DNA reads TGCGCCAGCAGCCCAGGACAGGGGGTAGACTATGGCTACACCTTC.

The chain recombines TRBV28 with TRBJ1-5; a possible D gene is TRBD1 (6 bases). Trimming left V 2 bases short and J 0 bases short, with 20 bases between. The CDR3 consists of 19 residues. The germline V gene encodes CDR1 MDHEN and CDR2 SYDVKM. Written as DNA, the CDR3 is TGTGCCAGCAGTTTAAAGGTACTGGACAGCTTCAATAGCAATCAGCCCCAGCATTTT. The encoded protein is CASSLKVLDSFNSNQPQHF.

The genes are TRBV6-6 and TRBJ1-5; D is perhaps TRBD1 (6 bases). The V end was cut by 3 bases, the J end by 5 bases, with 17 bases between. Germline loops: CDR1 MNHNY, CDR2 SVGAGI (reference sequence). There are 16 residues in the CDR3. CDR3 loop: CASSYGGGRRDQPQHF. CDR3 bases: TGTGCCAGCAGTTATGGCGGGGGGCGCAGGGATCAGCCCCAGCATTTT.

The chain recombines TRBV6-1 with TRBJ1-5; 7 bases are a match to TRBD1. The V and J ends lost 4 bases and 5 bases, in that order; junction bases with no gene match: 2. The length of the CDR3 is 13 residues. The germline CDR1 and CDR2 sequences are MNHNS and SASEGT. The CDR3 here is CASSGQGDQPQHF. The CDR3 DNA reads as TGTGCCAGCAGTGGTCAGGGGGATCAGCCCCAGCATTTT.